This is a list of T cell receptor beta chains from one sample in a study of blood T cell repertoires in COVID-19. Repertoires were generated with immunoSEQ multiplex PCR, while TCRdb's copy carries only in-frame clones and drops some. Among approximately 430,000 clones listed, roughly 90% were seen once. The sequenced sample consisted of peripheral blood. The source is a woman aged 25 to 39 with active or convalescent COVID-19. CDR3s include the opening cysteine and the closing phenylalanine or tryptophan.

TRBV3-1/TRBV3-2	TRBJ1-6	CASSQGPGGRNSPLHF
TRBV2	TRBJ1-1	CASSDWGRAMNTEAFF
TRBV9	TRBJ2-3	CASSVGSGLADTDTQYF
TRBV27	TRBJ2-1	CASSFTSGLASYNEQFF
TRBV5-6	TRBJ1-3	CASSQTVSSGNTIYF
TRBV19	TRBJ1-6	CASSTQGAPNSPLHF
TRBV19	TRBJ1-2	CASSPGGVEGYGYTF
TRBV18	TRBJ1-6	CASSPIIGRNSPLHF
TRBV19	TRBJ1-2	CASRVSDYGYTF
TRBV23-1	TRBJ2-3	CASSQTLQGGDSHTQYF
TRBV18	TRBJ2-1	CASSPLFGLAAYNEQFF
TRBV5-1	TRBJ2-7	CASSLPGGAGEQYF
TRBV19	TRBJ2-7	CASSIRDRGKEVYEQYF
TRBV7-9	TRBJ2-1	CASSLVNYGEQFF
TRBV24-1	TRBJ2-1	CATQGLAEKYNEQFF
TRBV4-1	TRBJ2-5	CASSLTGFSETQYF
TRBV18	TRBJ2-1	CASSPILRDSYNEQFF
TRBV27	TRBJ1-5	CASSLQEGQPQHF
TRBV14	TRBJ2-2	CASSQAAGGNTGELFF
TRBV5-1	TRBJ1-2	CASSVGQSYGYTF
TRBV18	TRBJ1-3	CASSRASRGSGNTIYF
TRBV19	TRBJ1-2	CASSMRSQGADGYTF
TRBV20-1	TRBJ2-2	CSASLAGGYDTGELFF
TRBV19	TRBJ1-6	CASNAWAHQVNSPLHF
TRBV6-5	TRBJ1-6	CASSYSSGSPLHF
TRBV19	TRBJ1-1	CASGSLAPMNTEAFF
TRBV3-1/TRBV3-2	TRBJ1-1	CASSQCLVRQGTLNTEAFF
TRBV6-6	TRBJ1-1	CASTWSGQGATEAFF
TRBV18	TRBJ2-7	CASSLRGSENEQYF